This entry features one T cell receptor beta chain sequence. Its matching antigen is unknown. Though probably carrying unrecorded immune exposures, donors were nominally healthy at sampling. The sample comes from a study of cytomegalovirus exposure and HLA in healthy donors. The CDR3 has 14 residues. The ends lost 5 bases at V and 2 bases at J; junction bases unmatched: 6. Germline CDR1 reads MDHEN; CDR2 reads SYDVKM. Regarding the study as a whole: The authors excluded some V segments, including TRBV6-2 and TRBV6-3, as indistinguishable. The investigators catalogued 150 to 200 TCR beta chains as cytomegalovirus-associated. Usually a TCR sequence was rare, but some public TCRs were found in many donors.

Use of 60 Vbeta and 13 Jbeta primers characterized the PCR. Produced via immunoSEQ multiplex PCR; TCRdb's table is partial and in-frame only. The repertoire consists of around 170,000 clones, with roughly 82% occurring once and the leading ten covering 1.5%. The gene calls are TRBV28 and TRBJ2-7, with 7 bases matching TRBD1. Sequenced sample: PBMCs. The receptor comes from a man aged 40-49 years in good health and CMV-seronegative. The CDR3 DNA reads TGTGCCAGCAGTCTAGGGGGCAGAACCTACGAGCAGTACTTC. This gives the protein CASSLGGRTYEQYF. The whole variable domain, remainder taken from reference TRBV28 and TRBJ2-7, is DVKVTQSSRYLVKRTGEKVFLECVQDMDHENMFWYRQDPGLGLRLIYFSYDVKMKEKGDIPEGYSVSREKKERFSLILESASTNQTSMYLCASSLGGRTYEQYFGPGTRLTVT.